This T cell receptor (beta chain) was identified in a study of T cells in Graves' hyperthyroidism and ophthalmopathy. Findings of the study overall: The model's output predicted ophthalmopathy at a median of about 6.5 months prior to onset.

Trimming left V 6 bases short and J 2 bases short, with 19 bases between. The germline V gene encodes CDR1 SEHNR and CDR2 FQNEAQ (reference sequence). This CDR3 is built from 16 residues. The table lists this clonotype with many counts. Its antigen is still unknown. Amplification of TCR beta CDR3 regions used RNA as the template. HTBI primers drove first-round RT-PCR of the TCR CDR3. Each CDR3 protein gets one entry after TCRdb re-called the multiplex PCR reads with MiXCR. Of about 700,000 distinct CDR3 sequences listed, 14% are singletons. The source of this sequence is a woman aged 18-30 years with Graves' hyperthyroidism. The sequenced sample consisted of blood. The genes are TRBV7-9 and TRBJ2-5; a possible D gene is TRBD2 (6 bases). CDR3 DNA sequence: TGTGCCAGCAGTCGTAGCAGGAGGGCCTCTCAAGAGACCCAGTACTTC. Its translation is CASSRSRRASQETQYF.